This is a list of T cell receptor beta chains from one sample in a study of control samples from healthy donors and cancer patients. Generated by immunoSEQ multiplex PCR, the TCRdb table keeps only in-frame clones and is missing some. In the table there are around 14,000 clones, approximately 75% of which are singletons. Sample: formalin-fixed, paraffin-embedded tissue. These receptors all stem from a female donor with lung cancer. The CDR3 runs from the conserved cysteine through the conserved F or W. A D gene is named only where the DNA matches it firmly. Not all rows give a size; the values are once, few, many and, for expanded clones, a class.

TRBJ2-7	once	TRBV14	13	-	TGTGCCAGCAGCCATCTGTCGAGCTACGAGCAGTACTTC	CASSHLSSYEQYF
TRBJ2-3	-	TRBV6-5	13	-	TGTGCCAGCAGTTACGAGCGCACAGATACGCAGTATTTT	CASSYERTDTQYF
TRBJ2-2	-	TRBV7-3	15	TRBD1	TGTGCCAGCAGACCTACAGGGGCGAACACCGGGGAGCTGTTTTTT	CASRPTGANTGELFF
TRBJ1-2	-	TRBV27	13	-	TGTGCCAGCGGCGGAACTACCTATGATGGCTACACCTTC	CASGGTTYDGYTF
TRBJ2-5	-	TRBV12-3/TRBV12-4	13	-	TGTGCCAGCAGTTCATCAAAGTGGGAGACCCAGTACTTC	CASSSSKWETQYF
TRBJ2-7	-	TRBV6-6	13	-	TGTGCCAGCAGTTACGGGTGGACTTACGAGCAGTACTTC	CASSYGWTYEQYF
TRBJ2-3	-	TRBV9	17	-	TGTGCCAGCAGCGTAGAAGGGGGGCGGAGCAGCACAGATACGCAGTATTTT	CASSVEGGRSSTDTQYF
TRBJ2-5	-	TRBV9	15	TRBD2	TGTGCCAGCAGCGTAGCGGAGCGGGGATACGAGACCCAGTACTTC	CASSVAERGYETQYF
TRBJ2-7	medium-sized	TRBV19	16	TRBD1	TGTGCCAGTAGCCTCCTCCCGGGACAGGGGCCCCAGGAGCAGTACTTC	CASSLLPGQGPQEQYF
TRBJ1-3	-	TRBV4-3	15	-	TGCGCCAGCAGCCAAGAGGGGACGGGTGGAAACACCATATATTTT	CASSQEGTGGNTIYF
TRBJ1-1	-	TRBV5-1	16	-	TGCGCCAGCAGGACCCACGGGGGGGGAGCTAACACTGAAGCTTTCTTT	CASRTHGGGANTEAFF
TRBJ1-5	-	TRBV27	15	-	TGTGCCAGCAGTCCCTCGGGCTATAGCAATCAGCCCCAGCATTTT	CASSPSGYSNQPQHF
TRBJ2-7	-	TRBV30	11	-	TGTGCTGGGGGGGGCCTAAACGAGCAGTACTTC	CAGGGLNEQYF
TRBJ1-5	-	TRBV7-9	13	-	TGTGCCAGCAGCTCTGACGGTAATCAGCCCCAGCATTTT	CASSSDGNQPQHF
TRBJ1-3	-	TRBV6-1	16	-	TGTGCCAGCAGTGAACAGGCCAGGGGTGGCGGAAACACCATATATTTT	CASSEQARGGGNTIYF
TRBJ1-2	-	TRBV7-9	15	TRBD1	TGTGCCAGCAGCCTTCGACAGGGAACCCTCGAGGGCTACACCTTC	CASSLRQGTLEGYTF
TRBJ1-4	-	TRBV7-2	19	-	TGTGCCAGCAGCTTAGAGGCAAGCAGGCGCCTTGCGGCTAATGAAAAACTGTTTTTT	CASSLEASRRLAANEKLFF
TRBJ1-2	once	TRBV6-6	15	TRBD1	TGTGCCAGCAGTCCGGGAGGACAGGGCAACTATGGCTACACCTTC	CASSPGGQGNYGYTF
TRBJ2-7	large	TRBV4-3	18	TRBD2	TGCGCCAGCAGCCAAGATTTCGGAATAGCGGGCACCGCCTACGAGCAGTACTTC	CASSQDFGIAGTAYEQYF
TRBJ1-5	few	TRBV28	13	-	TGTGCCTGCGGTTCCTCCAACCCCCAGCCCCAGCATTTT	CACGSSNPQPQHF
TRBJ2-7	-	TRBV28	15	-	TGTGCCAGCAGTTCCCCGGCAGCCGGGATTTACGAGCAGTACTTC	CASSSPAAGIYEQYF
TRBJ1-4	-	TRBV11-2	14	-	TGTGCCAGCAGCTTAATAGCCGATAATGAAAAACTGTTTTTT	CASSLIADNEKLFF
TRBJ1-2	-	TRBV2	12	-	TGTGCCAGCATGGAGGCTAACTATGGCTACACCTTC	CASMEANYGYTF
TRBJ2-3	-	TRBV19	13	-	TGTGCCAATAGTATGAGGAGCACAGATACGCAGTATTTT	CANSMRSTDTQYF
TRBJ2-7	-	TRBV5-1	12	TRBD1	TGCGCCAGCAGCGGACAGGGCTACGAGCAGTACTTC	CASSGQGYEQYF
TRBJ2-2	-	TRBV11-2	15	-	TGTGCCAGCAGCTTAGTAATTAGCGGCACCGGGGAGCTGTTTTTT	CASSLVISGTGELFF
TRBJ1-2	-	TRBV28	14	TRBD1	TGTGCCAGCAGTTTAGACGGACAGGGCCGGGGCTACACCTTC	CASSLDGQGRGYTF
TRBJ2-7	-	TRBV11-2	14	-	TGTGCCAGCAGCTTGGGATGGGTTCACTACGAGCAGTACTTC	CASSLGWVHYEQYF
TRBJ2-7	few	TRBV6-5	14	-	TGTGCCAGCAGACGCGGGTCTACCGGCTACGAGCAGTACTTC	CASRRGSTGYEQYF
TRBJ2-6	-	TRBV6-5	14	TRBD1	TGTGCCACGGACAGGGCCGCTGGGGCCAACGTCCTGACTTTC	CATDRAAGANVLTF
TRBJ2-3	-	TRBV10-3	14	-	TGTGCCACAAGTGCTAGGGACGCCACAGATACGCAATATTTT	CATSARDATDTQYF
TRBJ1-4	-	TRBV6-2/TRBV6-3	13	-	TGTGCCAGCAGTTTGGGGACACTTGAAAAACTGTTTTTT	CASSLGTLEKLFF
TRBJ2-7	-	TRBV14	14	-	TGTGCCAGCAGCCAAGGGCCAGGGACCCACGAGCAGTACTTC	CASSQGPGTHEQYF
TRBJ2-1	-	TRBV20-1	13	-	TGCAGTGCTAGTGTCCCTACACAAAATGAGCAGTTCTTC	CSASVPTQNEQFF
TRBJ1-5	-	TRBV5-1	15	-	TGCGCCAGCAGCTTAGGACAATCTACGGGTCAGCCCCAGCATTTT	CASSLGQSTGQPQHF